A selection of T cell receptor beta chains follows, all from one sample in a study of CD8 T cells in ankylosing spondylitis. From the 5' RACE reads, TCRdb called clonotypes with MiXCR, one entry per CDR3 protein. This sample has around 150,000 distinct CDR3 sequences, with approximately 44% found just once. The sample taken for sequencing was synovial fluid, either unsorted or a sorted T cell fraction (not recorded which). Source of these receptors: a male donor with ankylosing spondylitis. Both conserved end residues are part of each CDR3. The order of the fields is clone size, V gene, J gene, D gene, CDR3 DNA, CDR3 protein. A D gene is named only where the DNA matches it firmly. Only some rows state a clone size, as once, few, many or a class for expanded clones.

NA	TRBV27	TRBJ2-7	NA	TGTGCCAGCGGCACCCAGCGGCTGCGGGAGCAGTACTTC	CASGTQRLREQYF
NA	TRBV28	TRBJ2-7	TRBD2	TGTGCCAGCAGCCCGACTAGCGTGGCCTACGAGCAGTACTTC	CASSPTSVAYEQYF
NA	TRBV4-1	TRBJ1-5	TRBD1	TGCGCCAGCAGCCAAGAAGCCACCCACAGGGGGGTCTATCAGCCCCAGCATTTT	CASSQEATHRGVYQPQHF
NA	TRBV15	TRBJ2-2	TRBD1	TGTGCCACCAGCAGTCCCGACAGGGGGCAGGTGGCCGGGGAGCTGTTTTTT	CATSSPDRGQVAGELFF
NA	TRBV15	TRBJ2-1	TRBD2	TGTGCCACCAGCCCCTCGCCGGGGGGGCATCGGTTCAATGAGCAGTTCTTC	CATSPSPGGHRFNEQFF
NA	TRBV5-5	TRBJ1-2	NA	TGTGCCAGCAGCTTGATGGACGGCTACACCTTC	CASSLMDGYTF
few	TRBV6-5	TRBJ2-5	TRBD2	TGTGCCAGCAGTTACTCCGCGACTAGCGGGATTGTTGAGACCCAGTACTTC	CASSYSATSGIVETQYF
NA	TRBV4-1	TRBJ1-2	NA	TGCGCCAGCAGCCAAGTTGTCCGCGAGGGGGGCTATGGCTACACCTTC	CASSQVVREGGYGYTF
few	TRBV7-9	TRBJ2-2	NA	TGTGCCAGCAGCTTGTACAGACACACCGGGGAGCTGTTTTTT	CASSLYRHTGELFF
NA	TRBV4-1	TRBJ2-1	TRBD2	TGCGCCAGCAGCCAACTAGCGGGAAGCTCCTACAATGAGCAGTTCTTC	CASSQLAGSSYNEQFF
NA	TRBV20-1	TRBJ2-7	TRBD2	TGCAGTGCTAGGAGGGCCGAGACTAGCGCGGGGGAGCCCTACGAGCAGTACTTC	CSARRAETSAGEPYEQYF